This TCR beta chain was sequenced in a study of CD4 T cell repertoires in COVID-19. The germline CDR1 and CDR2 sequences are MNHEY and SVGAGI. The V segment lost 6 bases and the J segment 0 bases; nucleotides outside the gene matches: 8. There are 15 residues in the CDR3. Produced via immunoSEQ multiplex PCR; TCRdb's table is partial and in-frame only. The repertoire holds some 1,800 clones, with approximately 15% as singletons. In this sample, this clone is medium-sized. Its specificity is unknown. General study points: SARS-CoV and/or HKU1 spike cultures shared between roughly 7 and 26% of SARS-CoV-2 clonotypes.

Material: memory CD4+ T cells, cultured in vitro, obtained after recovery from COVID-19. The chain links TRBV6-5 to TRBJ2-7; 7 bases are shared with TRBD1. This sequence was found in a human donor who had COVID-19. The chain's CDR3 is CASSSMTGYSYEQYF. The CDR3 nucleotides read TGTGCCAGCAGCTCCATGACAGGGTACTCCTACGAGCAGTACTTC.